The TCR beta chain under discussion was sequenced for a study of CD8+ T cells in alopecia areata. Study in general: Treatment of the treated patients consisted of oral tofacitinib, 5 to 10 mg twice daily.

This clone was seen a handful of times. cDNA reverse transcribed from extracted RNA served as the sequencing template. This table comes from immunoSEQ multiplex PCR, and its TCRdb copy is limited to in-frame clones, with some not included. Of 150,000 to 200,000 clones listed, 50% to 75% are singletons. The junction had 5 bases not matched to a gene; V was cut back by 2 bases and J by 0 bases. The CDR3 spans 17 residues. Germline assignment: CDR1 SGHTA and CDR2 FQGNSA. J is TRBJ2-7 and V is TRBV7-2; 12 bases map to TRBD2. The TCR sequence derives from a human donor with alopecia areata. This specimen was CD4+ T cells sorted from blood, taken at week 0. As DNA, the CDR3 is TGTGCCAGCAGCTTAACTAGCGGGGGGTTGGTCTCCTACGAGCAGTACTTC. Its translation: CASSLTSGGLVSYEQYF.